These T cell receptor beta chains were read from a single sample in a study of regulatory T cells in long-lasting Graves disease. One entry per CDR3 protein, called by TCRdb with MiXCR from the multiplex PCR reads. The sample lists a few hundred thousand distinct CDR3 sequences; roughly 25% were seen once. The sample in question was peripheral blood mononuclear cells (PBMCs), obtained when the disease was refractory, from a patient treated with antithyroid drugs. The receptor set was obtained from a woman aged 40 to 50 with Graves disease. CDR3s include the opening cysteine and the closing phenylalanine or tryptophan. The D gene is left open where the match is weak. Size is omitted from some rows. Given values are once, few, many or a class for expanded clones.

V gene	J gene	D gene	clone size	CDR3 protein	CDR3 DNA
TRBV25-1	TRBJ2-1	.	few	CASSNPGLLSSYNEQFF	TGTGCCAGCAGTAATCCGGGACTCCTAAGCTCCTACAATGAGCAGTTCTTC
TRBV27	TRBJ2-7	TRBD2	.	CASSPMAGAYEQYF	TGTGCCAGCAGCCCCATGGCGGGAGCGTACGAGCAGTACTTC
TRBV2	TRBJ2-1	.	.	CASSYRRQFF	TGTGCCAGCAGTTACAGGAGGCAGTTCTTC
TRBV6-1	TRBJ2-2	.	many	CASSTVVAGELFF	TGTGCCAGCAGCACAGTGGTGGCCGGGGAGCTGTTTTTT
TRBV5-1	TRBJ2-7	TRBD1	few	CASTHGQVSYEQYF	TGCGCCAGCACCCATGGACAGGTCTCCTACGAGCAGTACTTC
TRBV27	TRBJ2-5	.	few	CASSFQGFPKETQYF	TGTGCCAGCAGCTTCCAGGGGTTCCCAAAAGAGACCCAGTACTTC
TRBV6-2/TRBV6-3	TRBJ1-3	.	few	CASSYGQASGNTIYF	TGTGCCAGCAGTTACGGCCAGGCCTCGGGAAACACCATATATTTT
TRBV11-2	TRBJ2-2	.	many	CASRRPGATGELFF	TGTGCCAGCAGACGACCGGGGGCGACCGGGGAGCTGTTTTTT
TRBV6-2/TRBV6-3	TRBJ2-3	.	.	CASSHLTGTASSTDTQYF	TGTGCCAGCAGTCACCTAACCGGGACGGCCTCTAGCACAGATACGCAGTATTTT
TRBV10-3	TRBJ1-1	TRBD1	few	CAIGTTGVTEAFF	TGTGCCATAGGGACCACAGGGGTCACTGAAGCTTTCTTT
TRBV3-1	TRBJ2-7	.	many	CASSQGRKNGQYF	TGTGCCAGCAGCCAAGGGAGGAAGAACGGGCAGTACTTC
TRBV7-9	TRBJ1-5	TRBD1	.	CASSFSDRENQPQHF	TGTGCCAGCAGCTTCTCGGACAGGGAAAATCAGCCCCAGCATTTT
TRBV20-1	TRBJ1-5	.	few	CSARDGWGNQPQHF	TGCAGTGCTAGAGATGGATGGGGCAATCAGCCCCAGCATTTT
TRBV2	TRBJ2-3	.	.	CASRRDTDTQYF	TGTGCCAGCAGGAGGGACACAGATACGCAGTATTTT
TRBV12-3/TRBV12-4	TRBJ2-7	.	.	CASSTTPGFSYEQYF	TGTGCCAGCAGTACCACCCCCGGCTTCTCCTACGAGCAGTACTTC
TRBV7-9	TRBJ2-2	.	.	CASSLARRDLNTGELFF	TGTGCCAGCAGCTTAGCACGCCGGGACTTGAACACCGGGGAGCTGTTTTTT
TRBV5-4	TRBJ2-7	.	once	CASSSTGTLTYEQYF	TGTGCCAGCAGCTCCACCGGGACTCTAACCTACGAGCAGTACTTC
TRBV7-9	TRBJ2-5	TRBD1	many	CASGGGVGGLQETQYF	TGTGCCAGCGGAGGAGGAGTAGGGGGCTTGCAAGAGACCCAGTACTTC
TRBV29-1	TRBJ2-7	.	many	CSVVQQGDYEQYF	TGCAGCGTTGTACAGCAGGGAGACTACGAGCAGTACTTC
TRBV28	TRBJ2-1	TRBD2	few	CASSRGLAGDNEQFF	TGTGCCAGCAGTCGCGGACTAGCGGGGGACAATGAGCAGTTCTTC
TRBV19	TRBJ1-1	.	.	CASSIGRGGMNTGAFF	TGTGCCAGTAGTATCGGGAGGGGAGGTATGAACACTGGAGCTTTCTTT
TRBV28	TRBJ1-2	.	.	CASSFRYYGYTF	TGTGCCAGCAGTTTCCGATACTATGGCTACACCTTC
TRBV28	TRBJ2-4	TRBD2	many	CASSDLREGRNIQYF	TGTGCCAGCAGTGATCTACGGGAGGGCCGGAACATTCAGTACTTC
TRBV27	TRBJ1-5	TRBD1	.	CASSSRGGGQPQHF	TGTGCCAGCAGTTCAAGAGGGGGCGGGCAGCCCCAGCATTTT
TRBV25-1	TRBJ1-4	.	.	CASSRGSNEKLFF	TGTGCCAGCAGTAGGGGGAGTAATGAAAAACTGTTTTTT
TRBV5-1	TRBJ2-5	TRBD1	few	CASRFYFQGEDQYF	TGCGCCAGCAGATTTTACTTCCAGGGGGAAGACCAGTACTTC
TRBV14	TRBJ2-7	TRBD2	few	CASSPRGLAIEQYF	TGTGCCAGCAGCCCGCGGGGACTAGCGATCGAGCAGTACTTC
TRBV27	TRBJ1-1	.	many	CASKATGMNTEAFF	TGTGCCAGCAAGGCCACAGGAATGAACACTGAAGCTTTCTTT
TRBV29-1	TRBJ2-2	.	.	CSVENPVNTGELFF	TGCAGCGTTGAAAACCCGGTAAACACCGGGGAGCTGTTTTTT
TRBV3-1	TRBJ2-5	.	few	CASSQSRLSGTQYF	TGTGCCAGCAGCCAATCGCGGCTTTCGGGGACCCAGTACTTC
TRBV19	TRBJ1-1	.	.	CASSNLNRLNTEAFF	TGTGCCAGTAGTAACTTAAACAGGCTTAACACTGAAGCTTTCTTT
TRBV29-1	TRBJ1-1	.	many	CSVEDLTNTEAFF	TGCAGCGTTGAAGATCTGACGAACACTGAAGCTTTCTTT
TRBV7-6	TRBJ2-2	.	.	CASSSYTVGTGELFF	TGTGCCAGCAGTTCCTATACAGTGGGCACCGGGGAGCTGTTTTTT
TRBV15	TRBJ2-1	TRBD2	few	CATSSTRTGNRLAGGSYNEQFF	TGTGCCACCAGCAGTACGAGGACTGGGAACCGGCTAGCGGGAGGGTCCTACAATGAGCAGTTCTTC
TRBV29-1	TRBJ2-7	.	.	CSVASHEQYF	TGCAGCGTTGCTTCACACGAGCAGTACTTC
TRBV14	TRBJ2-2	TRBD2	.	CASSPGTSGYTGELSF	TGTGCCAGCAGTCCCGGGACTAGCGGTTACACCGGGGAGCTGTCTTTT
TRBV28	TRBJ2-2	.	many	CASSPTGTGELFF	TGTGCCAGCAGTCCTACAGGGACCGGGGAGCTGTTTTTT
TRBV28	TRBJ2-5	.	many	CASSFRSWGAKGETQYF	TGTGCCAGCAGTTTCCGAAGCTGGGGGGCCAAAGGGGAGACCCAGTACTTC
TRBV28	TRBJ2-3	.	few	CASSFIRDTTQYF	TGTGCCAGCAGTTTCATCCGGGACACCACGCAGTATTTT
TRBV28	TRBJ1-1	.	many	CASSLRVRLNTEAFF	TGTGCCAGCAGTTTACGGGTGCGGCTGAACACTGAAGCTTTCTTT
TRBV6-1	TRBJ2-6	.	few	CASSESLRANVLTF	TGTGCCAGCAGTGAAAGTCTGAGGGCCAACGTCCTGACTTTC
TRBV5-1	TRBJ2-7	.	.	CASSLTSNYEQYF	TGCGCCAGCAGCTTGACCTCAAACTACGAGCAGTACTTC
TRBV6-2/TRBV6-3	TRBJ2-6	.	few	CASSYWGEGSGANVLTF	TGTGCCAGCAGTTACTGGGGAGAGGGGTCTGGGGCCAACGTCCTGACTTTC
TRBV28	TRBJ2-1	.	.	CASSFDGFSYNEQFF	TGTGCCAGCAGTTTCGATGGATTCTCCTACAATGAGCAGTTCTTC
TRBV5-1	TRBJ2-5	TRBD1	few	CASSKGQRQETQYF	TGCGCCAGCAGCAAGGGACAGAGACAAGAGACCCAGTACTTC
TRBV2	TRBJ1-1	.	many	CASILTGTDTEAFF	TGTGCCAGCATTTTGACTGGGACGGACACTGAAGCTTTCTTT